A selection of T cell receptor beta chains follows, all from one sample in a study of control samples from healthy donors and cancer patients. This table comes from immunoSEQ multiplex PCR, and its TCRdb copy is limited to in-frame clones, with some not included. The sample carries some 5,500 clones, about 72% recorded once. Input material: formalin-fixed, paraffin-embedded tissue. These receptors originate from a male donor with melanoma. Both conserved end residues are part of each CDR3. A D gene is named only where the DNA matches it firmly. A clone size is listed for some rows: how often the clone was seen (once, few, many), or a class if it is expanded.

D gene | J gene | V gene | clone size | CDR3 DNA | CDR3 protein
TRBD2 | TRBJ2-4 | TRBV28 | . | TGTGCCAGCAGTGCCCCCCCAGCGGGAGTGGTGAACATTCAGTACTTC | CASSAPPAGVVNIQYF
. | TRBJ2-3 | TRBV3-1/TRBV3-2 | . | TGTGCCAGCAGCGGGGACACAGATACGCAGTATTTT | CASSGDTDTQYF
TRBD1 | TRBJ1-2 | TRBV4-3 | . | TGCGCCAGCAGCCATGGACAGGCCTATGGCTACACCTTC | CASSHGQAYGYTF
. | TRBJ2-5 | TRBV24-1 | medium-sized | TGTGCCACCAGTGCCCGACAGGTTGGGAGGGAGACCCAGTACTTC | CATSARQVGRETQYF
TRBD1 | TRBJ1-2 | TRBV7-9 | . | TGTGCCAGCAGCTTCGATGGGACAGGCTCCGGCTACACCTTC | CASSFDGTGSGYTF
. | TRBJ2-7 | TRBV3-1/TRBV3-2 | . | TGTGCCAGCAGCCAAGTCCGGGCCTACGAGCAGTACTTC | CASSQVRAYEQYF
. | TRBJ1-3 | TRBV2 | . | TGTGCCAGCAGTGATGCTGGAAACACCATATATTTT | CASSDAGNTIYF
. | TRBJ1-4 | TRBV5-1 | . | TGCGCCAGCAGCTTGGCCGGCAGGGGTAGCGAAAAACTGTTTTTT | CASSLAGRGSEKLFF
. | TRBJ2-3 | TRBV2 | . | TGTGCCAGCAGTGACAGTCGCTCTAGCACAGATACGCAGTATTTT | CASSDSRSSTDTQYF
. | TRBJ2-7 | TRBV27 | . | TGTGCCAGCAGTTTTTACGGCAAGGGCGCCGAGCAGTACTTC | CASSFYGKGAEQYF
. | TRBJ2-7 | TRBV7-6 | . | TGTGCCAGCAGCCCAGGGCCGAACTACGAGCAGTACTTC | CASSPGPNYEQYF
TRBD2 | TRBJ2-1 | TRBV7-8 | . | TGTGCCAGCAGCCCCCCCGGCGGGAGGATCGATGAGCAGTTCTTC | CASSPPGGRIDEQFF
. | TRBJ2-7 | TRBV6-6 | . | TGTGCCAGCAGTTACGTGGAGGGCTACGAGCAGTACTTC | CASSYVEGYEQYF
TRBD2 | TRBJ2-1 | TRBV27 | . | TGTGCCAGCAGTTTAGATGGGACTAGCGGGAGTAGGGATGAGCAGTTCTTC | CASSLDGTSGSRDEQFF
TRBD1 | TRBJ2-2 | TRBV9 | . | TGTGCCAGCAGCGTAGTTGCAGGGGGCACCGGGGAGCTGTTTTTT | CASSVVAGGTGELFF
TRBD2 | TRBJ2-3 | TRBV7-3 | . | TGTGCCAGCAGCCAGGGGACTAGCGGGAGCACAGATACGCAGTATTTT | CASSQGTSGSTDTQYF
TRBD2 | TRBJ2-7 | TRBV10-3 | . | TGTGCCACGGGACTAGCGGGCAGCGAGCAGTACTTC | CATGLAGSEQYF
. | TRBJ2-7 | TRBV3-1/TRBV3-2 | . | TGTGCCAGCAGCCAAGGGGACCTCCGGCAGTACTTC | CASSQGDLRQYF
. | TRBJ1-5 | TRBV27 | . | TGTGCCAGCAGTCCTTCCCCTAGGCCGGTTGGCAATCAGCCCCAGCATTTT | CASSPSPRPVGNQPQHF
. | TRBJ2-4 | TRBV2 | few | TGTGCCAGCAGTCCCGAACTAGCCAAAAACATTCAGTACTTC | CASSPELAKNIQYF
. | TRBJ2-5 | TRBV6-5 | . | TGTGCCAGCAGTCGGGATCCTTCCGAGACCCAGTACTTC | CASSRDPSETQYF
. | TRBJ1-5 | TRBV6-1 | large | TGTGCCAGCAGTGAAGCCCAGCCCAATCAGCCCCAGCATTTT | CASSEAQPNQPQHF
. | TRBJ2-7 | TRBV7-6 | . | TGTGCCAGCAGCTTAGCGTGGGGAGACGAGCAGTACTTC | CASSLAWGDEQYF
. | TRBJ1-5 | TRBV30 | . | TGTGCCTGGAGTGTACCAGTTACCAATCAGCCCCAGCATTTT | CAWSVPVTNQPQHF